This is a list of T cell receptor beta chains from one sample in a study of blood T cell repertoires in COVID-19. Clones were read by immunoSEQ multiplex PCR, and TCRdb kept only the in-frame ones, dropping some. The sample lists roughly 92,000 clones; 90% were seen once. Sequences were obtained from peripheral blood. The receptors were gathered from a woman over 75 with active or convalescent COVID-19. Each CDR3 is given with its conserved first and last residue. D genes are given only for firm matches. For some rows the clone size is stated as once, few or many, or as a class when expanded; others skip it.

CDR3aa: CASSYSGQGADTQYF; CDR3nt: TGTGCCAGCAGTTACTCCGGACAGGGGGCAGATACGCAGTATTTT; d_gene: TRBD1; j_gene: TRBJ2-3; abundance: -; v_gene: TRBV6-6
CDR3aa: CASSLVLADEQFF; CDR3nt: TGTGCCAGCAGCTTAGTATTGGCGGATGAGCAGTTCTTC; d_gene: -; j_gene: TRBJ2-1; abundance: -; v_gene: TRBV7-2
CDR3aa: CASSLEFLGETQYF; CDR3nt: TGCGCCAGCAGCTTGGAATTTCTCGGAGAGACCCAGTACTTC; d_gene: -; j_gene: TRBJ2-5; abundance: -; v_gene: TRBV5-1
CDR3aa: CASSLAEVTYEQYF; CDR3nt: TGTGCCAGCAGCTTAGCGGAGGTCACCTACGAGCAGTACTTC; d_gene: -; j_gene: TRBJ2-7; abundance: -; v_gene: TRBV7-9
CDR3aa: CAWSSWGGTEAFF; CDR3nt: TGTGCCTGGAGTAGTTGGGGAGGTACTGAAGCTTTCTTT; d_gene: -; j_gene: TRBJ1-1; abundance: -; v_gene: TRBV30
CDR3aa: CASSQDGRDTQYF; CDR3nt: TGTGCCAGCAGCCAAGATGGGAGGGATACGCAGTATTTT; d_gene: -; j_gene: TRBJ2-3; abundance: -; v_gene: TRBV3-1/TRBV3-2
CDR3aa: CSVEAGRDTQYF; CDR3nt: TGCAGCGTTGAAGCCGGGAGAGATACGCAGTATTTT; d_gene: -; j_gene: TRBJ2-3; abundance: once; v_gene: TRBV29-1
CDR3aa: CASSWTGEGYTF; CDR3nt: TGTGCCAGCAGTTGGACAGGGGAGGGCTACACCTTC; d_gene: TRBD1; j_gene: TRBJ1-2; abundance: few; v_gene: TRBV6-5
CDR3aa: CASSVDRTFNEKLFF; CDR3nt: TGTGCCAGCAGCGTGGACAGGACCTTTAATGAAAAACTGTTTTTT; d_gene: TRBD1; j_gene: TRBJ1-4; abundance: -; v_gene: TRBV2
CDR3aa: CASSYFRDSSYEQYF; CDR3nt: TGTGCCAGCAGTTACTTCAGGGACAGCTCCTACGAGCAGTACTTC; d_gene: TRBD1; j_gene: TRBJ2-7; abundance: -; v_gene: TRBV6-5
CDR3aa: CASSRGGTDTQYF; CDR3nt: TGCGCCAGCAGCAGGGGGGGAACAGATACGCAGTATTTT; d_gene: -; j_gene: TRBJ2-3; abundance: -; v_gene: TRBV5-1
CDR3aa: CASSLMSNEKLFF; CDR3nt: TGTGCCAGCAGTTTAATGAGTAATGAAAAACTGTTTTTT; d_gene: -; j_gene: TRBJ1-4; abundance: -; v_gene: TRBV12-3/TRBV12-4
CDR3aa: CASSLRDRVYEQFF; CDR3nt: TGTGCCAGCAGTCTCCGGGACAGGGTCTATGAGCAGTTCTTC; d_gene: TRBD1; j_gene: TRBJ2-1; abundance: -; v_gene: TRBV6-2/TRBV6-3
CDR3aa: CASSLGRDYQPQHF; CDR3nt: TGTGCCAGCAGCTTAGGCAGGGATTATCAGCCCCAGCATTTT; d_gene: -; j_gene: TRBJ1-5; abundance: -; v_gene: TRBV7-2
CDR3aa: CASSFSPAGGPRETQYF; CDR3nt: TGTGCCAGCAGCTTCTCTCCAGCGGGAGGGCCCCGGGAGACCCAGTACTTC; d_gene: TRBD2; j_gene: TRBJ2-5; abundance: -; v_gene: TRBV5-4
CDR3aa: CASSTRDSYTDTQYF; CDR3nt: TGTGCCAGTAGCACACGGGACTCGTACACAGATACGCAGTATTTT; d_gene: -; j_gene: TRBJ2-3; abundance: -; v_gene: TRBV19
CDR3aa: CSARQAYEQYF; CDR3nt: TGCAGTGCCCGACAGGCCTACGAGCAGTACTTC; d_gene: -; j_gene: TRBJ2-7; abundance: -; v_gene: TRBV20-1
CDR3aa: CSASQGLAGGNIQYF; CDR3nt: TGCAGTGCTAGTCAAGGACTAGCGGGAGGGAACATTCAGTACTTC; d_gene: TRBD2; j_gene: TRBJ2-4; abundance: -; v_gene: TRBV20-1
CDR3aa: CASSQVLNEQFF; CDR3nt: TGTGCCAGCAGCCAAGTCCTTAATGAGCAGTTCTTC; d_gene: -; j_gene: TRBJ2-1; abundance: -; v_gene: TRBV3-1/TRBV3-2
CDR3aa: CASSLGTGGNTGELFF; CDR3nt: TGTGCCAGCAGCTTAGGGACAGGGGGGAACACCGGGGAGCTGTTTTTT; d_gene: TRBD1; j_gene: TRBJ2-2; abundance: once; v_gene: TRBV7-6
CDR3aa: CASSFRGSSDTQYF; CDR3nt: TGTGCCAGCAGCTTTAGGGGAAGTTCAGATACGCAGTATTTT; d_gene: -; j_gene: TRBJ2-3; abundance: -; v_gene: TRBV5-6
CDR3aa: CASSVAPTGISGYTF; CDR3nt: TGTGCCAGCAGCGTAGCCCCGACAGGAATATCTGGCTACACCTTC; d_gene: -; j_gene: TRBJ1-2; abundance: -; v_gene: TRBV9
CDR3aa: CASSLDTTDTQYF; CDR3nt: TGTGCCAGCAGTTTAGACACCACAGATACGCAGTATTTT; d_gene: -; j_gene: TRBJ2-3; abundance: -; v_gene: TRBV12-3/TRBV12-4
CDR3aa: CASSPPSLAGAGFF; CDR3nt: TGTGCCAGCTCACCCCCAAGCCTAGCGGGAGCGGGGTTCTTC; d_gene: TRBD2; j_gene: TRBJ2-1; abundance: -; v_gene: TRBV18
CDR3aa: CASSSNRGRPNYGYTF; CDR3nt: TGTGCCAGCAGTTCAAACAGGGGGCGACCAAACTATGGCTACACCTTC; d_gene: TRBD1; j_gene: TRBJ1-2; abundance: -; v_gene: TRBV6-5
CDR3aa: CASSQRTGGTEAFF; CDR3nt: TGCGCCAGCAGCCAGAGGACAGGCGGGACTGAAGCTTTCTTT; d_gene: TRBD1; j_gene: TRBJ1-1; abundance: -; v_gene: TRBV4-3